Described below is a single T cell receptor (beta chain) sequence and its context. Transcripts of RNA were the source for amplifying TCR beta CDR3 regions. RT-PCR with HTBI primers came first, then second-round multiplex PCR. TCRdb ran MiXCR on the multiplex PCR reads and lists one entry per CDR3 protein. The data contain 400,000 or so distinct CDR3 sequences, 15% of them singletons. These data originate in a study of Graves' ophthalmopathy and Graves' hyperthyroidism. An approximately 10 ml volume of fresh peripheral blood provided the PBMCs. V was clipped by 3 bases and J by 1 base, with 7 bases between them. This CDR3 has 14 amino acids. The germline V gene encodes CDR1 LNHDA and CDR2 SQIVND (reference sequence).

The sample comprised peripheral blood. This TCR derives from a woman between 18 and 29 years old with stable Graves' hyperthyroidism. V and J are TRBV19 and TRBJ1-5; possibly TRBD1 for D (6 bases). Here the CDR3 reads CASSMRGSNQPQHF. In DNA form, the CDR3 reads TGTGCCAGTAGTATGAGGGGGAGCAATCAGCCCCAGCATTTT.